Each of the 10 T cell receptor beta chains below was sequenced from the same sample in a study of blood T cell repertoires in COVID-19. Measured with immunoSEQ multiplex PCR; TCRdb has only the in-frame clones, and not every one. The profile shows fewer than 400,000 clones, 83% of them singletons. The sample was peripheral blood. The receptors originated from a man between 25 and 39 years old with active or convalescent COVID-19.

The chain employs TRBV14 and TRBJ2-1; 7 nucleotides agree with TRBD1. The CDR3 extends over 18 amino acids. After removal of 0 bases from V and 4 bases from J, the junction contained 12 bases not matched to a gene. The germline V gene has CDR1 SGHDN and CDR2 FVKESK. The CDR3 loop reads CASSQEGQSASSYNEQFF. As DNA, the CDR3 is TGTGCCAGCAGCCAAGAGGGACAGTCAGCCTCGTCGTACAATGAGCAGTTCTTC.

The rearrangement joins TRBV15 to TRBJ2-7; 8 bases are a match to TRBD2. The CDR3 has 15 residues. The germline gives CDR1 LNHNV, CDR2 YYDKDF (reference sequence). After removal of 5 bases from V and 2 bases from J, the junction contained 8 bases not matched to a gene. CDR3 loop: CATSGNSGDPYEQYF. The CDR3 DNA reads as TGTGCCACCAGCGGCAATAGCGGGGACCCCTACGAGCAGTACTTC. The whole variable domain, filled in from reference TRBV15 and TRBJ2-7, reads DAMVIQNPRYQVTQFGKPVTLSCSQTLNHNVMYWYQQKSSQAPKLLFHYYDKDFNNEADTPDNFQSRRPNTSFCFLDIRSPGLGDTAMYLCATSGNSGDPYEQYFGPGTRLTVT.

Only a few counts were recorded for this clone. The chain uses TRBV24-1 and TRBJ1-5; D remains ambiguous. This CDR3 has 16 residues. V was cut by 0 bases and J by 0 bases, with 8 bases left in between. Germline V gene lookup returns CDR1 KGHDR and CDR2 SFDVKD. In nucleotides, the CDR3 is TGTGCCACCAGTGATTTGCCAGCGGATAGCAATCAGCCCCAGCATTTT. This gives the protein CATSDLPADSNQPQHF.

This clone was seen only a few times. The chain links TRBV3-1 (or the pseudogene TRBV3-2) to TRBJ1-1, with D perhaps matching TRBD1 (5 bases). CDR3 length: 14 residues. V lost 4 bases and J lost 6, with 15 bases in between. CDR1 is LGHDT and CDR2 is YNNKEL in the germline V gene (reference sequence). This chain's CDR3 is CASSPSGFFAEAFF. As DNA, the CDR3 is TGTGCCAGCAGCCCGTCAGGGTTTTTCGCTGAAGCTTTCTTT.

The rearrangement uses TRBV20-1 and TRBJ1-2; D is ambiguous. Germline V gene lookup returns CDR1 DFQATT and CDR2 SNEGSKA (reference sequence). V gave up 5 bases and J gave up 6 bases, with 10 bases separating them. The CDR3 sequence is 11 residues long. The CDR3 sequence: CSAPRSHGYTF. The CDR3 DNA sequence: TGCAGTGCTCCCAGGTCCCATGGCTACACCTTC.

V and J are TRBV28 and TRBJ1-1, with D possibly matching TRBD1 (6 bases). V lost 6 bases and J lost 5, with 10 bases in between. Germline CDR1 MDHEN, CDR2 SYDVKM. CDR3 length: 12 residues. In nucleotides, the CDR3 is TGTGCCAGCAGGCCAGGGGTTACTGAAGCTTTCTTT. Translation: CASRPGVTEAFF.

The chain joins TRBV28 to TRBJ1-5; D not resolved. CDR3 size: 16 residues. V was shortened by 5 bases and J by 2 bases, with 16 bases between the two germline ends. Germline CDR1 reads MDHEN; CDR2 reads SYDVKM. For the CDR3, the DNA is TGTGCCAGCAGTGGGTCTCCCTCCCGGGGCAATCAGCCCCAGCATTTT. It codes for CASSGSPSRGNQPQHF.

The rearrangement joins TRBV5-1 to TRBJ1-4, with D possibly TRBD1 on 5 matching bases. The CDR3 is 14 amino acids. Per germline, CDR1 SGHRS and CDR2 YFSETQ. Trimming removed 2 bases at V and 5 bases at J, with 10 bases between. CDR3 amino acids: CASSLRGRNEKLFF. CDR3 coding DNA: TGCGCCAGCAGCTTACGGGGGAGGAATGAAAAACTGTTTTTT. Filled out from reference TRBV5-1 and TRBJ1-4, the complete variable domain reads KAGVTQTPRYLIKTRGQQVTLSCSPISGHRSVSWYQQTPGQGLQFLFEYFSETQRNKGNFPGRFSGRQFSNSRSEMNVSTLELGDSALYLCASSLRGRNEKLFFGSGTQLSVL.

The chain carries TRBV18 and TRBJ2-7; perhaps TRBD1 as D (6 bases). V was clipped by 2 bases and J by 0 bases, with 11 bases between them. Germline V gene lookup returns CDR1 KGHSH and CDR2 LQKENI. The CDR3 is made up of 15 amino acids. DNA of the CDR3: TGTGCCAGCTCACCAGGACAGCTCAGCTCCTACGAGCAGTACTTC. This gives the protein CASSPGQLSSYEQYF.

This rearrangement joins TRBV2 to TRBJ1-2; TRBD1 aligns across 11 bases. Germline CDR1 reads SNHLY; CDR2 reads FYNNEI. Trimming at V came to 4 bases and at J to 7 bases, leaving 8 bases not matched to a gene. The CDR3 sequence is 15 residues long. This CDR3 is CASSVSGQGVGGYTF. In DNA, the CDR3 is TGTGCCAGCAGTGTTTCGGGACAGGGGGTCGGTGGCTACACCTTC.